This T cell receptor (beta chain) was retrieved from a study of blood T cell repertoires in COVID-19. Whole-study context: Sites in the United States, Italy and Spain provided acute and convalescent COVID-19 samples. The cDNA or gDNA used as material had been derived from T cells, B-cell-depleted T cells, or PBMCs.

Original data processing: By means of reference gene primer amplification, nucleated cell counts were estimated. Profiled with immunoSEQ multiplex PCR; TCRdb holds only in-frame clones, not every one. Clone size and the V and J calls come from that table; the DNA yielded D and trimming. The table has roughly 380,000 clones, roughly 90% seen once. The J segment lost 4 bases and the V segment lost 0 bases, leaving 14 bases of the junction unmatched. Germline CDR1 SGDLS, CDR2 YYNGEE. The CDR3 runs to 18 residues. Seattle's cohort entered during active infection and was followed longitudinally. This receptor was taken from a woman aged 40 to 50 with COVID-19, enrolled during active disease. The chain recombines TRBV9 with TRBJ2-7; 9 positions match TRBD2. The sample consisted of peripheral blood. Here the CDR3 DNA reads TGTGCCAGCAGCGTAGACCCGCGGGGGGGCGTCATGGGGTACGAGCAGTACTTC. Translated: CASSVDPRGGVMGYEQYF.